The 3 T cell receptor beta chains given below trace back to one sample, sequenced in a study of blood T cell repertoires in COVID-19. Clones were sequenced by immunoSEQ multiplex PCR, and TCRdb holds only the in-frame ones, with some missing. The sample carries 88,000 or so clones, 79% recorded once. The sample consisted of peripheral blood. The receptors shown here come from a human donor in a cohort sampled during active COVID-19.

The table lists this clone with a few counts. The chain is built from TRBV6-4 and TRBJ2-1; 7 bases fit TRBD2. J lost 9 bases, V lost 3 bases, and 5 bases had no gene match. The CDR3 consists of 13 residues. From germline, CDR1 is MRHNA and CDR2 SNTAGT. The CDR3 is CASSEREFFEQFF. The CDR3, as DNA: TGTGCCAGCAGTGAGCGGGAGTTTTTTGAGCAGTTCTTC.

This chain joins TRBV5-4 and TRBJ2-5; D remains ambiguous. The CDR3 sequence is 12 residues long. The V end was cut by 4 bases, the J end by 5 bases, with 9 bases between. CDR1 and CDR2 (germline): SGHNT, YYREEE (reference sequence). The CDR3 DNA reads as TGTGCCAGCAGCCCAGGCCCGGAGACCCAGTACTTC. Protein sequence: CASSPGPETQYF.

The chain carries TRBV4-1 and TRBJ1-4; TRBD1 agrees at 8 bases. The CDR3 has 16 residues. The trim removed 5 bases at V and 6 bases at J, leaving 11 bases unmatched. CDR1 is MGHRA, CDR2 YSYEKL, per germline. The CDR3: CASSGLDRGGYEKLFF. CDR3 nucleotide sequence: TGCGCCAGCAGCGGCCTTGACAGGGGCGGTTATGAAAAACTGTTTTTT.